The TCR beta chain under discussion was sequenced for a study of blood T cell repertoires in COVID-19. Overall study context: COVID-19 samples collected from the United States, Italy and Spain covered acute and convalescent phases.

CDR3 size: 13 residues. CDR1 and CDR2 from the germline V gene are GTSNPN and SVGIG (reference sequence). Between the trimmed V and J ends, which lost 5 bases and 6 bases, there was a span of 16 bases. It was during active infection that Seattle patients were enrolled and then longitudinally followed. This clone is judged large (0.1 to 1%). The sample holds other DNA sequences that translate to the same CDR3. Sequenced by immunoSEQ multiplex PCR; TCRdb stores in-frame clones only, minus some. The profile shows 150,000 to 200,000 clones, about 85% of them singletons. Material: peripheral blood. The chain employs TRBV30 and TRBJ1-1; tentative D call: TRBD1 (5 bases). This receptor was obtained from a woman aged 40 to 50 with COVID-19, enrolled during active disease. CDR3 in amino acids: CAWVGQGGAEAFF. CDR3 in DNA: TGTGCCTGGGTGGGGCAGGGAGGGGCTGAAGCTTTCTTT.